These 13 T cell receptor beta chains were all obtained from the same sample, sequenced in a study of T cells expressing NK-cell markers (dated by TCRdb to about 2020). The library was produced with 5' RACE. The data were produced on an Illumina HiSeq 2000. After reprocessing by TCRdb, each CDR3 protein sequence is one entry, and no DNA is given. The table of this sample itemizes about 260,000 distinct CDR3 sequences. Of the sample, around 0.42% falls within the top ten clones. The sample was blood T cells: a sorted CD56 or NKG2C T cell subset, CD4+ or CD8+ T cells, or bulk PBMC T cells (not recorded which). These receptor sequences come from a man between 18 and 35 years old in good health. Donor details come from another sample of the same person, matched by shared clones.

The rearrangement uses TRBV10-3 and TRBJ2-7. The CDR3 is 14 amino acids. Germline CDR1 reads ENHRY; CDR2 reads SYGVKD. The CDR3 reads CAISEREGPNEQYF.

This rearrangement joins TRBV4-3 to TRBJ1-2; TCRdb calls TRBD1, which cannot be checked without DNA. The CDR3 covers 15 residues. Germline V lookup: CDR1 LGHNA, CDR2 YSLEER. The CDR3 sequence: CASSRDRSRNYGYTF.

This chain joins TRBV4-3 and TRBJ2-1; TCRdb names TRBD2, which stays unverified in the absence of DNA. The CDR3 spans 18 residues. From germline, CDR1 is LGHNA and CDR2 YSLEER. CDR3: CASSQARGGPFSYNEQFF.

This chain uses TRBV13 with TRBJ2-1; lacking DNA, the TRBD2 call made by TCRdb goes unchecked. Germline loops: CDR1 PRHDT, CDR2 FYEKMQ (reference sequence). This CDR3 has 17 amino acids. CDR3 protein: CASSDSGSQPGNNEQFF. The whole variable domain, filled in from reference TRBV13 and TRBJ2-1, reads AAGVIQSPRHLIKEKRETATLKCYPIPRHDTVYWYQQGPGQDPQFLISFYEKMQSDKGSIPDRFSAQQFSDYHSELNMSSLELGDSALYFCASSDSGSQPGNNEQFFGPGTRLTVL.

The chain is built from TRBV20-1 and TRBJ2-5; TCRdb's D call of TRBD2 is untestable without DNA. The CDR3 consists of 14 residues. CDR1 DFQATT and CDR2 SNEGSKA come from the germline V gene (reference sequence). The CDR3 loop reads CSAIRAGPVETQYF.

This rearrangement joins TRBV12-3 or TRBV12-4 to TRBJ2-2; TCRdb names TRBD2, which stays unverified in the absence of DNA. The CDR3 covers 16 residues. CDR3 loop: CASSRRGASNTGELFF.

The chain recombines TRBV4-1 with TRBJ1-5. The CDR3 covers 14 residues. Germline values: CDR1 MGHRA, CDR2 YSYEKL. This CDR3 is CASSQVTEKEPQHF.

The chain joins TRBV6-2 or TRBV6-3 to TRBJ2-1. Per the germline V gene, CDR1 is MNHEY and CDR2 is SVGEGT. CDR3 length equals 13 residues. The CDR3 is CASSYTKNNEQFF.

This sequence joins TRBV7-2 and TRBJ2-4; TCRdb gives TRBD1 as the D gene, but with no DNA this cannot be confirmed. CDR1 and CDR2 from the germline V gene are SGHTA and FQGNSA. CDR3 length equals 15 residues. The CDR3 sequence is CASSVTGGAKNIQYF. The variable domain in full, with the rest retrieved from reference TRBV7-2 and TRBJ2-4, is GAGVSQSPSNKVTEKGKDVELRCDPISGHTALYWYRQSLGQGLEFLIYFQGNSAPDKSGLPSDRFSAERTGGSVSTLTIQRTQQEDSAVYLCASSVTGGAKNIQYFGAGTRLSVL.

CDR3 loop: CATSGQGRADTQYF. V usage is TRBV24-1 and J usage is TRBJ2-3; TCRdb lists TRBD1, though no DNA is available to test this call. The CDR3 has 14 residues. Germline CDR1 reads KGHDR; CDR2 reads SFDVKD.

The chain recombines TRBV11-2 with TRBJ2-6; the D call from TCRdb, TRBD1, cannot be confirmed without DNA. CDR1 and CDR2 from the germline V gene are SGHAT and FQNNGV. The CDR3 is made up of 21 amino acids. CDR3 protein: CASSRDGPILLSSSGANVLTF. Combining the CDR3 with reference TRBV11-2 and TRBJ2-6 gives the whole variable domain EAGVAQSPRYKIIEKRQSVAFWCNPISGHATLYWYQQILGQGPKLLIQFQNNGVVDDSQLPKDRFSAERLKGVDSTLKIQPAKLEDSAVYLCASSRDGPILLSSSGANVLTFGAGSRLTVL.

The rearrangement links TRBV2 to TRBJ2-3; the D call from TCRdb, TRBD2, cannot be confirmed without DNA. Germline assignment: CDR1 SNHLY and CDR2 FYNNEI. The CDR3 totals 14 residues. The CDR3 loop is CASLAGYRTDTQYF.

The chain combines TRBV10-3 with TRBJ1-2; there is no DNA to check the TCRdb D call of TRBD1. The CDR3 contains 14 residues. Germline CDR1 ENHRY, CDR2 SYGVKD. The CDR3 here is CAISTPGQGSGYTF.